This TCR beta chain was captured in a study of CD4+ T cells in melanoma. This CDR3 spans 16 amino acids. The V end was cut by 0 bases, the J end by 0 bases, with 6 bases between. CDR1 and CDR2 (germline): MNHEY, SVGAGI. Overall study findings and caveats: A reported correlation linked neoantigen-specific CD4+ T cells to CD8+, macrophage and B cell function. Diverse differentiation states were reported for melanoma neoantigen-specific CD4+ T cells.

This clone was seen a handful of times. The antigen is not known. Sequenced by immunoSEQ multiplex PCR; TCRdb stores in-frame clones only, minus some. The table includes about 9,900 clones, about 73% detected once. This chain links TRBV6-5 with TRBJ2-6; D gene ambiguous. The sample consisted of tumor tissue. The receptor was derived from a human donor with melanoma. Here the CDR3 DNA reads TGTGCCAGCAGTTACTCACGGACCTCTGGGGCCAACGTCCTGACTTTC. Translated, it gives CASSYSRTSGANVLTF.